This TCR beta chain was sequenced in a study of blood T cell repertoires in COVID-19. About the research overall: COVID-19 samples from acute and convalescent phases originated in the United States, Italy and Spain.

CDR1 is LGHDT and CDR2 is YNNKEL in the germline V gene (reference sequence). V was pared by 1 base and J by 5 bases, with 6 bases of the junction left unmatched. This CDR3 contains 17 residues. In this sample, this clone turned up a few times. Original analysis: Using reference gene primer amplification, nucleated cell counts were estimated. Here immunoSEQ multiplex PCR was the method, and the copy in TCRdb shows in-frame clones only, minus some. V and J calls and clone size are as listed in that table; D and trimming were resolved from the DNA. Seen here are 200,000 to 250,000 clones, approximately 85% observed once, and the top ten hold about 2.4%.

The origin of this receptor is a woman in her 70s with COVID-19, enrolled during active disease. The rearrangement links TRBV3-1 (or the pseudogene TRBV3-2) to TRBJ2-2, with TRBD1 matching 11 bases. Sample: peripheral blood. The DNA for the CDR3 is TGTGCCAGCAGCCAAGCTATGGGACAGGGGGATACCGGGGAGCTGTTTTTT. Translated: CASSQAMGQGDTGELFF.